There are a few counts of the clone carrying this T cell receptor (beta chain). This sample stems from a study of blood T cell repertoires in COVID-19. The CDR3 is made up of 14 amino acids. Trimming shortened V by 6 bases and J by 0 bases, and 9 bases separated the two germline ends. Germline-derived CDR1 and CDR2 are LNHDA and SQIVND (reference sequence). Sequencing was performed with immunoSEQ multiplex PCR; in TCRdb, only in-frame clones are kept and a portion is missing. The sample records approximately 280,000 clones, about 89% being singletons. The chain links TRBV19 to TRBJ1-3; D might be TRBD1 (5 bases). This sequence originates from a man aged 35 to 55 with acute or convalescent COVID-19. The specimen sequenced was peripheral blood. The CDR3 DNA is TGTGCCAGTAGCTCAGGGAACTCTGGAAACACCATATATTTT. Protein product: CASSSGNSGNTIYF.